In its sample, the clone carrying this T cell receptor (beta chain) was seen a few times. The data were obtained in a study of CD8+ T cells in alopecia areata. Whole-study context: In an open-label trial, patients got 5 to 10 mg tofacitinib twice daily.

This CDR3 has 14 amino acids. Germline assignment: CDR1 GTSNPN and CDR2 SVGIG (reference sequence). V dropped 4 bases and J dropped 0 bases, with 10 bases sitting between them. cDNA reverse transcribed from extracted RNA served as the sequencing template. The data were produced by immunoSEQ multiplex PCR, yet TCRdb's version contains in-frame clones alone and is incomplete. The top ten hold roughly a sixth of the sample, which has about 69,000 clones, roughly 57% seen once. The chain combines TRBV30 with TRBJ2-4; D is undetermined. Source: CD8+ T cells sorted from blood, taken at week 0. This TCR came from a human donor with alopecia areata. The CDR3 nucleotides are TGTGCCTGGATGGTAGGGCGAGCCAAAAACATTCAGTACTTC. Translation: CAWMVGRAKNIQYF. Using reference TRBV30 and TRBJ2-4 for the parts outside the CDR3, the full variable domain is SQTIHQWPATLVQPVGSPLSLECTVEGTSNPNLYWYRQAAGRGLQLLFYSVGIGQISSEVPQNLSASRPQDRQFILSSKKLLLSDSGFYLCAWMVGRAKNIQYFGAGTRLSVL.